A selection of T cell receptor beta chains follows, all from one sample in a study of shared clonotypes between healthy human individuals. Method: immunoSEQ multiplex PCR; TCRdb's copy keeps in-frame clones and lacks some. Here the sample spans 2 million to 2.5 million clones, nearly 97% being singletons. The sample comprised naive CD4+ T cells sorted from blood. These receptors were obtained from a man younger than 30 in good health. CDR3s include the opening cysteine and the closing phenylalanine or tryptophan. The order of the fields is D gene, V gene, J gene, clone size, CDR3 DNA, CDR3 protein. D genes are given only for firm matches. Not every row has a clone size; where given, it reads once, few, many or a size class.

D: TRBD1; V: TRBV29-1; J: TRBJ1-2; size: .; DNA: TGCAGCGTTGCCGGGACAGGGACTTCAAACTATGGCTACACCTTC; CDR3: CSVAGTGTSNYGYTF
D: .; V: TRBV5-1; J: TRBJ2-7; size: .; DNA: TGCGCCAGCAGCTTGCGGGCAGGGGATAGCGAGCAGTACTTC; CDR3: CASSLRAGDSEQYF
D: TRBD1; V: TRBV30; J: TRBJ1-2; size: .; DNA: TGTGCCTGGAGTTACCCGGGACAGGGTTCAGGCTACACCTTC; CDR3: CAWSYPGQGSGYTF
D: .; V: TRBV2; J: TRBJ2-7; size: .; DNA: TGTGCCAGCAGTGCTTCGGGGGGCCTCCCCTACGAGCAGTACTTC; CDR3: CASSASGGLPYEQYF
D: .; V: TRBV5-1; J: TRBJ1-6; size: .; DNA: TGCGCCAGCAGCTTGGACGGTGCGGGCAGGTCTCTGAATTCACCCCTCCACTTT; CDR3: CASSLDGAGRSLNSPLHF
D: .; V: TRBV4-1; J: TRBJ2-3; size: .; DNA: TGCGCCAGCAGCCAAATGCGGGCGGTGGGCACAGATACGCAGTATTTT; CDR3: CASSQMRAVGTDTQYF
D: TRBD1; V: TRBV11-2; J: TRBJ2-1; size: .; DNA: TGTGCCAGCAGTTCCCGTTCCCCAGGGGGCAATGAGCAGTTCTTC; CDR3: CASSSRSPGGNEQFF
D: .; V: TRBV6-6; J: TRBJ1-4; size: .; DNA: TGTGCCAGCAGTCGGGCACTGGGTGAAAAACTGTTTTTT; CDR3: CASSRALGEKLFF
D: .; V: TRBV5-1; J: TRBJ2-7; size: .; DNA: TGCGCCAGCAGCTTGGTCCCGGAAGGAACCCCCGAGCAGTACTTC; CDR3: CASSLVPEGTPEQYF
D: TRBD2; V: TRBV7-9; J: TRBJ2-3; size: .; DNA: TGTGCCAGCAGCTTCGCCGGGACTAGCGGGGGGGCAGCGAAAGATACGCAGTATTTT; CDR3: CASSFAGTSGGAAKDTQYF
D: .; V: TRBV6-6; J: TRBJ1-5; size: .; DNA: TGTGCCAGCAGTTACGCAGGAGGCCAGCCCCAGCATTTT; CDR3: CASSYAGGQPQHF
D: .; V: TRBV6-5; J: TRBJ2-1; size: .; DNA: TGTGCCAGCCGCCGACGTAGTGAGCAGTTCTTC; CDR3: CASRRRSEQFF
D: TRBD1; V: TRBV29-1; J: TRBJ1-1; size: .; DNA: TGCAGCGTTGAGGGGACAGGGTTTTATGGTGAAGCTTTCTTT; CDR3: CSVEGTGFYGEAFF
D: TRBD2; V: TRBV2; J: TRBJ2-1; size: .; DNA: TGTGCCAGCACCCCTAGCGGGGGCTCCTACAATGAGCAGTTCTTC; CDR3: CASTPSGGSYNEQFF
D: TRBD2; V: TRBV28; J: TRBJ2-7; size: .; DNA: TGTGCCAGCAGTCTTTTCTCTAGCGGGAGCTACGAGCAGTACTTC; CDR3: CASSLFSSGSYEQYF
D: .; V: TRBV9; J: TRBJ2-7; size: .; DNA: TGTGCCAGCAGCCCTCGAGGGATTCTCTCTTCCTACGAGCAGTACTTC; CDR3: CASSPRGILSSYEQYF
D: TRBD1; V: TRBV5-4; J: TRBJ2-7; size: .; DNA: TGTGCCAGCAGCTGGAAGGGACAGGGGGACGAGCAGTACTTC; CDR3: CASSWKGQGDEQYF
D: .; V: TRBV28; J: TRBJ2-1; size: .; DNA: TGTGCCAGCAGTGTCAGGGGGGCCGCTTCCTACAATGAGCAGTTCTTC; CDR3: CASSVRGAASYNEQFF
D: .; V: TRBV27; J: TRBJ1-6; size: .; DNA: TGTGCCAGCAGTTTAAAAGAGTTTTCACCCCTCCACTTT; CDR3: CASSLKEFSPLHF
D: TRBD2; V: TRBV7-9; J: TRBJ2-5; size: .; DNA: TGTGCCAGCAGCCTAGGGGCCCTAGCGGGGACGGATGAGACCCAGTACTTC; CDR3: CASSLGALAGTDETQYF
D: .; V: TRBV10-2; J: TRBJ1-3; size: .; DNA: TGCGCCAGCAGAACGGGAGTGAGCTCTGGAAACACCATATATTTT; CDR3: CASRTGVSSGNTIYF
D: .; V: TRBV19; J: TRBJ1-4; size: .; DNA: TGTGCCAGTAGAGGACGGACGAGGGACGAAAAACTGTTTTTT; CDR3: CASRGRTRDEKLFF
D: .; V: TRBV5-6; J: TRBJ1-1; size: once; DNA: TGTGCCAGCAGCTTGCCCTCCATGCGGCAGAACACTGAAGCTTTCTTT; CDR3: CASSLPSMRQNTEAFF
D: .; V: TRBV7-9; J: TRBJ1-5; size: once; DNA: TGTGCCAGCAGCCAGACGGGACTTAGCAATCAGCCCCAGCATTTT; CDR3: CASSQTGLSNQPQHF
D: .; V: TRBV30; J: TRBJ1-1; size: .; DNA: TGTGCCTGGATGCAGGGGTCTAGTACTGAAGCTTTCTTT; CDR3: CAWMQGSSTEAFF
D: .; V: TRBV7-2; J: TRBJ1-1; size: .; DNA: TGTGCCAGCAGGGCAGGGCGGATAGACACTGAAGCTTTCTTT; CDR3: CASRAGRIDTEAFF
D: .; V: TRBV7-3; J: TRBJ2-1; size: .; DNA: TGTGCCAGCAGCTCTGCCAGCCTGGGATACAATGAGCAGTTCTTC; CDR3: CASSSASLGYNEQFF
D: TRBD2; V: TRBV5-8; J: TRBJ2-7; size: .; DNA: TGTGCCAGCAGCTCGGGACTAGCGGGAGGGCCCAACGAGCAGTACTTC; CDR3: CASSSGLAGGPNEQYF